Following are 25 T cell receptor beta chains from one sample sequenced in a study of molecular identifiers for immune sequencing clone quantification. Each CDR3 protein gets one entry after TCRdb re-called the PCR reads with MiXCR. The repertoire holds roughly 100,000 distinct CDR3 sequences, with about 35% as singletons. The sample was naive CD8+ T cells from blood, with Jurkat cell RNA spiked in. Described subset: FACS-sorted CD8+CD4-CCR7+CD45RA+ naive T cells. These receptors came from a human donor in good health. Some libraries in this study had Jurkat cell RNA spiked in.

The chain couples TRBV20-1 to TRBJ2-7; tentatively, D is TRBD2 (6 bases). The CDR3 is 12 residues long. Trimming cost V 3 bases and J 6 bases, with 12 bases left between them. In germline, CDR1 is DFQATT, CDR2 SNEGSKA (reference sequence). The CDR3, as DNA: TGCAGTGCTAGCCGTGGGGGAGGCGAGCAGTACTTC. Translation gives CSASRGGGEQYF.

This clonotype has ten or more counts. This chain links TRBV9 with TRBJ2-3; D unresolved. CDR3 length: 16 residues. Trimming pared 3 bases from V and 5 bases from J, leaving 19 bases between. Germline values: CDR1 SGDLS, CDR2 YYNGEE. The CDR3 DNA reads as TGTGCCAGCAGCGGATCAACCGGGCCCCAGGAAGATACGCAGTATTTT. Translated, it gives CASSGSTGPQEDTQYF.

In this sample, this clonotype turned up many times. The chain uses TRBV9 and TRBJ1-5; D not certain. The CDR3 contains 14 residues. Trimming took off 2 bases at V and 0 bases at J, with 6 bases between the two ends. CDR1 and CDR2 from the germline V gene are SGDLS and YYNGEE. The CDR3 spells CASSVGNSNQPQHF. The CDR3 region has the DNA TGTGCCAGCAGCGTGGGGAATAGCAATCAGCCCCAGCATTTT. The whole variable domain, filled in from reference TRBV9 and TRBJ1-5, reads DSGVTQTPKHLITATGQRVTLRCSPRSGDLSVYWYQQSLDQGLQFLIQYYNGEERAKGNILERFSAQQFPDLHSELNLSSLELGDSALYFCASSVGNSNQPQHFGDGTRLSIL.

This clonotype was counted between two and nine times. The chain links TRBV6-2 or TRBV6-3 to TRBJ2-3; 7 bases match TRBD2. In germline, CDR1 is MNHEY, CDR2 SVGEGT. V trimming: 6 bases; J trimming: 6 bases; junction bases outside the gene matches: 15. The CDR3 is made up of 16 amino acids. Here the CDR3 reads CASSLPLGAGKDTQYF. The CDR3 DNA reads as TGTGCCAGCAGCCTACCCCTAGGAGCGGGGAAGGATACGCAGTATTTT.

Points on this clonotype: The CDR3 carries no conserved terminal phenylalanine or tryptophan, so it likely arises from a read error. The chain is built from TRBV28 and TRBJ2-7; D may match TRBD1 or TRBD2 (5 bases each). The germline CDR1 and CDR2 sequences are MDHEN and SYDVKM. Trimming removed 2 bases from V and 0 bases from J, with 11 bases in between. CDR3 size: 15 residues. CDR3 sequence reads: CASSLGGTGSYEQYY. The CDR3 DNA follows: TGTGCCAGCAGTTTAGGGGGTACAGGCTCCTACGAGCAGTACTAC.

This chain connects TRBV27 to TRBJ2-1; TRBD1 aligns across 9 bases. The ends lost 7 bases at V and 9 bases at J; junction bases unmatched: 13. This CDR3 is built from 15 residues. CDR1 and CDR2 (germline): MNHEY, SMNVEV (reference sequence). CDR3 nucleotides: TGTGCCAGCAACCACATCTACAGGGGGCGAAGTGAGCAGTTCTTC. It is translated as CASNHIYRGRSEQFF.

This clonotype showed up many times. The V call is TRBV6-5, the J call TRBJ2-5, with D maybe TRBD1 (6 bases). The CDR3 loop spans 14 amino acids. V dropped 4 bases and J dropped 7 bases, with 16 bases sitting between them. Germline V lookup: CDR1 MNHEY, CDR2 SVGAGI. This CDR3 is CASSFRQVGGTQYF. The CDR3 nucleotides read TGTGCCAGCAGTTTCCGACAGGTTGGGGGGACCCAGTACTTC.

Turning to this clonotype: At one end the junction does not follow the germline gene, possibly because of a read error. The rearrangement joins TRBV6-5 to TRBJ1-5; D may be TRBD1 (6 bases). This CDR3 region has 15 residues. Germline CDR1 and CDR2: MNHEY and SVGAGI. The CDR3 loop is CACRLLTGSNQPQHF. The CDR3 coding sequence is TGTGCCTGCAGATTGCTGACAGGAAGCAATCAGCCCCAGCATTTT.

This clonotype was picked up a small number of times. This rearrangement joins TRBV5-6 to TRBJ2-5; D is possibly TRBD2 (5 bases). The CDR3 extends over 14 amino acids. Germline V gene data show CDR1 as SGHDT and CDR2 as YYEEEE. V was cut by 0 bases and J by 1 base, with 7 bases left in between. For the CDR3, the DNA is TGTGCCAGCAGCTTGGGAACTAGCCAAGAGACCCAGTACTTC. Translation gives CASSLGTSQETQYF.

With regard to this clonotype: A much larger clone is a single base away; this may be a read error. This rearrangement joins TRBV6-6 to TRBJ2-7; 9 bases fit TRBD2. Germline CDR1 is MNHNY and CDR2 is SVGAGI (reference sequence). Losses at the gene ends were 8 bases for V and 6 bases for J; bases not matched to a gene: 8. CDR3 length: 13 residues. CDR3 residues: CASHISGSGEQYF. The CDR3 region has the DNA TGTGCCAGCCATATTAGCGGGAGTGGCGAGCAGTACTTC.

DNA of the CDR3: TGTGCCAGCAGCCCACGGAGGGGACAGGGCGCAGATACGCAGTATTTT. It specifies CASSPRRGQGADTQYF. The chain carries TRBV13 and TRBJ2-3, with 9 bases lining up with TRBD1. Looked up from germline, CDR1 is PRHDT and CDR2 is FYEKMQ (reference sequence). The junction had 10 bases not matched to a gene; V was cut back by 5 bases and J by 4 bases. The CDR3 contains 16 residues.

The rearrangement joins TRBV12-3 or TRBV12-4 to TRBJ2-5; perhaps TRBD1 as D (5 bases). Trimming stripped 2 bases from V and 3 bases from J, with 7 bases between. This CDR3 has 13 residues. This CDR3 is CASSLPGKETQYF. Here the CDR3 DNA reads TGTGCCAGCAGTTTACCAGGGAAAGAGACCCAGTACTTC.

On this clonotype itself: Just one base apart from a much larger clone, this may be a read error. V is TRBV4-3 and J is TRBJ2-7; D is ambiguous. Trimming took off 1 base at V and 7 bases at J, with 14 bases between the two ends. The germline V gene has CDR1 LGHNA and CDR2 YSLEER. The CDR3 covers 14 residues. The CDR3 DNA follows: TGCGCCAGCAGCCAAGGGGCGGTTCTGGGGGAGCAGTACTTC. This gives the protein CASSQGAVLGEQYF.

This clonotype was counted a single time. A much bigger clone sits one base away, suggesting this may be a read error. This rearrangement joins TRBV29-1 to TRBJ2-1; 9 bases align to TRBD2. This CDR3 is 16 amino acids long. Germline assignment: CDR1 SQVTM and CDR2 ANQGSEA. This CDR3 is CSVAPISGSNYNGQFF. CDR3 DNA sequence: TGCAGCGTTGCCCCGATTAGCGGGAGTAACTACAATGGGCAGTTCTTC.

This clonotype was counted at least ten times. This sequence joins TRBV7-6 and TRBJ2-2; TRBD1 aligns across 9 bases. There are 16 residues in the CDR3. Germline-derived CDR1 and CDR2 are SGHVS and FNYEAQ. Unmatched junction bases numbered 6, after V lost 4 bases and J lost 3 bases. CDR3 region: CASSWDRDLDTGELFF. The DNA for the CDR3 is TGTGCCAGCAGCTGGGACAGGGATTTGGACACCGGGGAGCTGTTTTTT.

Worth noting for this clonotype: This could be a read error, since a much larger clone is one nucleotide away. This chain connects TRBV2 to TRBJ2-3, with 8 bases matching TRBD1. With 6 bases clipped from V and 0 bases from J, the junction kept 11 bases outside the gene matches. The V gene's germline CDR1 is SNHLY and CDR2 FYNNEI. The CDR3 totals 17 residues. As DNA, the CDR3 is TGTGCCAGCAGGGGGGACAGGCAGTCCTCTAGCACAGATACGCAGTATTTT. As protein: CASRGDRQSSSTDTQYF.

This chain links TRBV7-3 with TRBJ2-3, with 11 bases identical to TRBD2. Per germline, CDR1 SGHTA and CDR2 FQGTGA. V was clipped by 5 bases and J by 4 bases; unmatched bases: 5. The CDR3 extends over 15 amino acids. The DNA of the CDR3 is TGTGCCAGCAGCCTTAGCGGGGGGGCGGCAGATACGCAGTATTTT. Translated: CASSLSGGAADTQYF.

The genes are TRBV6-5 and TRBJ2-1, with D tentatively TRBD2 (6 bases). Germline V gives CDR1 MNHEY, CDR2 SVGAGI. Trimming stripped 2 bases from V and 2 bases from J, with 10 bases between. The CDR3 consists of 15 residues. The CDR3 DNA is TGTGCCAGCAGTTACGGCGGGGTCCCCTACAATGAGCAGTTCTTC. Translated: CASSYGGVPYNEQFF.

This clonotype was detected only a few times. V gene TRBV9 combines with J gene TRBJ2-7; D unresolved. CDR1 and CDR2 from the germline V gene are SGDLS and YYNGEE. This CDR3 comprises 15 residues. The V and J ends lost 4 bases and 6 bases respectively, with 20 bases between them. The CDR3 DNA follows: TGTGCCAGCAGCCCAGGCCCCGGGCCCCCTTTCGAGCAGTACTTC. Amino acids: CASSPGPGPPFEQYF.

This clonotype was detected ten times or more. This sequence joins TRBV28 and TRBJ1-4, with D possibly being TRBD1 (6 bases). The germline V gene encodes CDR1 MDHEN and CDR2 SYDVKM. V was shortened by 5 bases and J by 0 bases, with 10 bases between the two germline ends. CDR3 length equals 15 residues. CDR3 bases: TGTGCCAGCAGTCCCTACAGGGCAACTAATGAAAAACTGTTTTTT. It is translated as CASSPYRATNEKLFF.

In this sample, this clonotype turned up many times. V is TRBV12-3 or TRBV12-4 and J is TRBJ2-7; D possibly corresponds to TRBD1 (5 bases). Trimming stripped 3 bases from V and 0 bases from J, with 18 bases between. The CDR3 runs 17 residues. The CDR3 region is CASSFAVGRVSSYEQYF. The CDR3 nucleotides are TGTGCCAGCAGTTTTGCGGTGGGCAGGGTGAGCTCCTACGAGCAGTACTTC.

In the case of this clonotype: A much larger clone is a single base away; this may be a read error. This chain joins TRBV29-1 and TRBJ2-1; TRBD2 agrees at 7 bases. The CDR3 covers 14 residues. Per the germline V gene, CDR1 is SQVTM and CDR2 is ANQGSEA. The CDR3 DNA is TGCAGCGTCCCTGGCGGGAGCTCCTACAATGAGCAGCTCTTC. This gives the protein CSVPGGSSYNEQLF.

The rearrangement joins TRBV13 to TRBJ2-3; 9 bases fit TRBD2. Looked up from germline, CDR1 is PRHDT and CDR2 is FYEKMQ (reference sequence). V was clipped by 4 bases and J by 2 bases; unmatched bases: 10. There are 17 residues in the CDR3. The CDR3 is CASSSGGRLADTDTQYF. The DNA of the CDR3 is TGTGCCAGCAGCTCGGGAGGCAGACTAGCGGACACAGATACGCAGTATTTT.

With respect to this clonotype: This may arise from a read error, as a much more abundant clone is one base away. The rearrangement uses TRBV13 and TRBJ2-7; the D call may be TRBD1 or TRBD2 (5 bases each). Germline lookup yields CDR1 PRHDT and CDR2 FYEKMQ (reference sequence). Deletions cut 5 bases from V and 2 bases from J, with 16 bases between. This CDR3 has 15 amino acids. Written as DNA, the CDR3 is TGTGCCAGCAGCGTGGGTTCCGGGGCCACCTACGAGCAGTACTTC. Translating gives CASSVGSGATYEQYF.

The chain employs TRBV7-9 and TRBJ2-7, with 7 bases lining up with TRBD2. The CDR3 consists of 15 residues. Germline trimming cut 5 bases from V and 4 bases from J; bases unmatched to any gene: 11. The V gene's germline CDR1 is SEHNR and CDR2 FQNEAQ (reference sequence). The CDR3 nucleotides are TGTGCCAGCAGCCCGGGGCGGGAGATCGATTACGAGCAGTACTTC. This encodes CASSPGREIDYEQYF.